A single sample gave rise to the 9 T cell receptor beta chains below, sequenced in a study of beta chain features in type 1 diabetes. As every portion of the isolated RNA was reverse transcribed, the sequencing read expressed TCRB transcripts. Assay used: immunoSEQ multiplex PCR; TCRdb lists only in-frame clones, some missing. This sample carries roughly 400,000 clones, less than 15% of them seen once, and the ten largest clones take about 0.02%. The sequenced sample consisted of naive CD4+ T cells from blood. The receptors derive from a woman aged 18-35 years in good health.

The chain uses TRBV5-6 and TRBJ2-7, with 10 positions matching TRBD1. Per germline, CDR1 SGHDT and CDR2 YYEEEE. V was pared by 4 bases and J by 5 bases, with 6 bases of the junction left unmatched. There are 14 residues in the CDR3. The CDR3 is CASSKRTGGDEQYF. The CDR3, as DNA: TGTGCCAGCAGCAAACGGACAGGGGGGGACGAGCAGTACTTC.

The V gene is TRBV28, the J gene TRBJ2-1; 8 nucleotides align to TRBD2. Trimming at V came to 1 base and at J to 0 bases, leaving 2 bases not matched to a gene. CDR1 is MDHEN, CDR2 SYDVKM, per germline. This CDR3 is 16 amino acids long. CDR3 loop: CASSLFTSGSYNEQFF. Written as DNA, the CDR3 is TGTGCCAGCAGTTTATTTACTAGCGGCTCCTACAATGAGCAGTTCTTC. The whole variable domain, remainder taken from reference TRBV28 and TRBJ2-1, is DVKVTQSSRYLVKRTGEKVFLECVQDMDHENMFWYRQDPGLGLRLIYFSYDVKMKEKGDIPEGYSVSREKKERFSLILESASTNQTSMYLCASSLFTSGSYNEQFFGPGTRLTVL.

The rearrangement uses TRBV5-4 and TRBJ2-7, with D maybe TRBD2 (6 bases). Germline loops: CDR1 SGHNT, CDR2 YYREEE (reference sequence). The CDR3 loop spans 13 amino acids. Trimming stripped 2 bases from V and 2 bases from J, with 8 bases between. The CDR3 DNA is TGTGCCAGCAGCTTCCTAGCGACCTACGAGCAGTACTTC. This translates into CASSFLATYEQYF.

CDR3 nucleotide sequence: TGTGCCAGCAGCCCTCGCACAGATACGCAGTATTTT. It translates to CASSPRTDTQYF. The chain joins TRBV7-9 to TRBJ2-3; D is uncertain. There are 12 residues in the CDR3. The V and J ends lost 5 bases and 1 base respectively, with 4 bases between them. Looked up from germline, CDR1 is SEHNR and CDR2 is FQNEAQ (reference sequence). Full variable domain (missing parts from reference TRBV7-9 and TRBJ2-3): DTGVSQNPRHKITKRGQNVTFRCDPISEHNRLYWYRQTLGQGPEFLTYFQNEAQLEKSRLLSDRFSAERPKGSFSTLEIQRTEQGDSAMYLCASSPRTDTQYFGPGTRLTVL.

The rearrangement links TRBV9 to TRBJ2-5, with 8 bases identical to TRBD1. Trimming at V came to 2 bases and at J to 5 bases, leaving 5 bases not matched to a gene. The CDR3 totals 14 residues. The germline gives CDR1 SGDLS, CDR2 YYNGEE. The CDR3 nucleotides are TGTGCCAGCAGCGTGCAGGGGGCCGGGGAGACCCAGTACTTC. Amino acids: CASSVQGAGETQYF.

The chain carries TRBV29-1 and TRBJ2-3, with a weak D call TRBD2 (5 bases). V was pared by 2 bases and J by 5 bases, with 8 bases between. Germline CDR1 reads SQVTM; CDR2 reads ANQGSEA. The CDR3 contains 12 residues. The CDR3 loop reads CSVEHRGDTQYF. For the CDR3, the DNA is TGCAGCGTTGAACATCGGGGAGATACGCAGTATTTT.

CDR3 nucleotides: TGCAGCGTTGGCAGGGCCCCTCAAGAGACCCAGTACTTC. It codes for CSVGRAPQETQYF. The J gene is TRBJ2-5, the V gene TRBV29-1, with D perhaps matching TRBD1 (5 bases). Germline lookup yields CDR1 SQVTM and CDR2 ANQGSEA. V lost 4 bases to trimming and J lost 2 bases, with 11 bases between them. This CDR3 comprises 13 residues. Full variable domain (rest looked up from reference TRBV29-1 and TRBJ2-5): SAVISQKPSRDICQRGTSLTIQCQVDSQVTMMFWYRQQPGQSLTLIATANQGSEATYESGFVIDKFPISRPNLTFSTLTVSNMSPEDSSIYLCSVGRAPQETQYFGPGTRLLVL.

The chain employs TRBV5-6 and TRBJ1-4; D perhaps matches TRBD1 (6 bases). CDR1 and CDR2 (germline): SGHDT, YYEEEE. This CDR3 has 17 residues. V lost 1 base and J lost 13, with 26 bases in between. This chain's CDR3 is CASSLTRLRTDQMRLFF. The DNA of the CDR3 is TGTGCCAGCAGCTTGACCAGACTTAGGACAGACCAAATGAGACTGTTTTTT. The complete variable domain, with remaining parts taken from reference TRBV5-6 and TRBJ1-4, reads DAGVTQSPTHLIKTRGQQVTLRCSPKSGHDTVSWYQQALGQGPQFIFQYYEEEERQRGNFPDRFSGHQFPNYSSELNVNALLLGDSALYLCASSLTRLRTDQMRLFFGSGTQLSVL.

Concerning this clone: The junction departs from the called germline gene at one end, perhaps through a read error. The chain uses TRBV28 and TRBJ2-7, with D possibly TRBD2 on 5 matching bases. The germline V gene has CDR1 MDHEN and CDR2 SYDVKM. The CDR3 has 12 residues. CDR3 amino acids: CASSFNRLGVSF. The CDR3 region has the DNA TGTGCCAGCAGTTTTAACCGTCTCGGGGTTTCGTTC.